The next 12 T cell receptor beta chains were all read from a single sample in a study of blood T cell repertoires in COVID-19. The protocol was immunoSEQ multiplex PCR, while the TCRdb copy is restricted to in-frame clones and leaves out a portion. This sample has roughly 380,000 clones, with about nine tenths found just once. Sequenced material: PBMCs or T cells enriched from blood (not recorded which). All receptors come from a woman between 25 and 40 years old who had been exposed to COVID-19.

The V call is TRBV5-1, the J call TRBJ1-2, with 7 bases that match TRBD1. Germline values: CDR1 SGHRS, CDR2 YFSETQ. The CDR3 covers 14 residues. V shed 0 bases and J 4 bases; nucleotides not matched to a gene: 3. Here the CDR3 reads CASSLDGTVYGYTF. CDR3 nucleotide sequence: TGCGCCAGCAGCTTGGACGGGACAGTCTATGGCTACACCTTC.

This chain connects TRBV6-5 to TRBJ2-2, with D unresolved. The germline CDR1 and CDR2 sequences are MNHEY and SVGAGI. V lost 2 bases to trimming and J lost 4 bases, with 14 bases between them. CDR3 size: 16 residues. The CDR3 DNA reads TGTGCCAGCAGTTACCTCCGGTCTGTAACCACCGGGGAGCTGTTTTTT. Translating gives CASSYLRSVTTGELFF.

The chain has TRBV5-4 and TRBJ2-1, with 7 bases fitting TRBD2. The V segment lost 0 bases and the J segment 7 bases; nucleotides outside the gene matches: 10. The CDR3 extends over 16 amino acids. CDR1 is SGHNT and CDR2 is YYREEE in the germline V gene (reference sequence). CDR3 in DNA: TGTGCCAGCAGCTTGGGGACCCAGCGGGATGGGAATGAGCAGTTCTTC. It encodes CASSLGTQRDGNEQFF.

This clone was counted once. In nucleotides, the CDR3 is TGTGCCAGCAGCTTTGGGGCCCACTCTGGAAACACCATATATTTT. Protein sequence: CASSFGAHSGNTIYF. This chain joins TRBV7-2 and TRBJ1-3, with a weak D call TRBD1 (5 bases). CDR3 length: 15 residues. Germline V gene data show CDR1 as SGHTA and CDR2 as FQGNSA. Trimming pared 3 bases from V and 0 bases from J, leaving 9 bases between.

The chain recombines TRBV5-1 with TRBJ2-7; no definite D call. This CDR3 has 14 residues. The germline V gene encodes CDR1 SGHRS and CDR2 YFSETQ. The germline V and J ends were trimmed by 0 bases and 9 bases, with 16 bases remaining between them. The chain's CDR3 is CASSLVSPGSAQYF. CDR3 sequence (DNA): TGCGCCAGCAGCTTGGTGTCCCCAGGAAGTGCGCAGTACTTC.

This chain links TRBV10-2 with TRBJ2-2; 9 bases fit TRBD2. Germline V gene sequence: CDR1 WSHSY, CDR2 SAAADI. V lost 4 bases to trimming and J lost 1 base; unmatched junction nucleotides: 7. This CDR3 has 17 residues. The DNA of the CDR3 is TGCGCCAGCAGTGCTAGTAGCGGGAGCGGGAACACCGGGGAGCTGTTTTTT. Protein: CASSASSGSGNTGELFF.

This chain joins TRBV29-1 and TRBJ2-3; 11 bases fit TRBD2. This CDR3 contains 16 residues. CDR1 and CDR2 from the germline V gene are SQVTM and ANQGSEA. J lost 1 base, V lost 5 bases, and 8 bases had no gene match. In DNA form, the CDR3 reads TGCAGCGTTTCAACTAGCGGGAGTGTCGGCACAGATACGCAGTATTTT. It yields the protein CSVSTSGSVGTDTQYF.

This clone was seen only a few times. The rearrangement joins TRBV29-1 to TRBJ1-1; 7 bases align to TRBD1. Trimming removed 4 bases from V and 4 bases from J; junction bases left unmatched: 9. CDR1 and CDR2 (germline): SQVTM, ANQGSEA. The length of the CDR3 is 14 residues. This CDR3 reads CSVGRDRGSTEAFF. The CDR3 nucleotides are TGCAGCGTTGGAAGGGACAGAGGGAGCACTGAAGCTTTCTTT.

The J gene is TRBJ2-1, the V gene TRBV11-3, with D possibly TRBD2 on 5 matching bases. Germline-derived CDR1 and CDR2 are SGHNT and YENEEA. Trimming pared 3 bases from V and 6 bases from J, leaving 18 bases between. CDR3 length: 16 residues. CDR3: CASSLGSSLLSNEQFF. The CDR3 region has the DNA TGTGCCAGCAGCTTGGGGAGTAGCCTACTATCCAATGAGCAGTTCTTC.

This rearrangement joins TRBV27 to TRBJ2-1; 12 positions match TRBD2. The CDR3 has 18 amino acids. The ends lost 6 bases at V and 9 bases at J; junction bases unmatched: 18. Germline V lookup: CDR1 MNHEY, CDR2 SMNVEV (reference sequence). The CDR3 DNA follows: TGTGCCAGCAGCTTGATTGACGAATGGACTAGCGGGACGGGTGAGCAGTTCTTC. This codes for CASSLIDEWTSGTGEQFF.

This clone was seen once. V gene TRBV9 combines with J gene TRBJ2-2; maybe TRBD2 (5 bases). From germline, CDR1 is SGDLS and CDR2 YYNGEE. The CDR3 covers 16 residues. V lost 3 bases, J lost 1 base, and 13 bases lay in between. The CDR3 spells CASSATSGWNTGELFF. CDR3 nucleotides: TGTGCCAGCAGCGCCACTAGTGGGTGGAACACCGGGGAGCTGTTTTTT.

This rearrangement joins TRBV6-5 to TRBJ1-2; D gene uncertain. The CDR3 has 15 residues. Germline CDR1 reads MNHEY; CDR2 reads SVGAGI. Trimming left V 11 bases short and J 2 bases short, with 21 bases between. CDR3 protein: CASWNRRGANYGYTF. CDR3 nucleotide sequence: TGTGCCTCCTGGAACCGGCGGGGAGCGAACTATGGCTACACCTTC.